This entry features one T cell receptor gamma chain sequence. This clone is labeled large (0.1 to 1%). Which antigen it targets is not known. No base qualities exist here, and no much larger clone lies one base off it. Other DNA sequences within the sample encode an identical CDR3. For staining, thymocytes received Zombie NIR viability dye along with antibodies against CD3 (UCHT1), TCRgammadelta (11F2), TCRVgamma9 (IMMU360) and TCRVdelta2 (IMMU389). From human fetal and pediatric thymuses, sorted Vgamma9Vdelta2 and nonVgamma9Vdelta2 gammadelta thymocytes were used to generate bulk TRD and TRG CDR3 repertoires separately. Children undergoing cardiac surgery in Belgium were the source of the pediatric thymus tissue. The pediatric thymus donors included in the study ranged in age from about 1 to 11 years. Thymic cell suspensions from fetal and post-natal thymuses were prepared as previously described. Cells that were CD3+ gammadeltaTCR+ Vgamma9+ Vdelta2+ were sorted as Vgamma9Vdelta2 thymocytes. A FACS Aria III cell sorter (BD Biosciences) was used to carry out the cell sorting.

Its CDR3 holds 14 amino acids, cysteine through phenylalanine. Only the CDR3 DNA stays, 42 bases, in frame from base 1. Here V drops 2 bases and J drops 0 bases, and the junction holds 4 bases not matched to any gene. The germline V gene (reference sequence) provides CDR1 GITISATS and CDR2 ISYDGTV. Sequenced using an Illumina MiSeq. In the paper's pipeline: For publicity analysis, the Vgamma9Vdelta2 and nonVgamma9Vdelta2 bulk CDR3 files were merged for each subject into one combined repertoire per subject. CDR3 publicity was given a score from 0 to 19 by checking each amino acid sequence across 9 single-cell datasets and 10 bulk repertoires with base R and dplyr. After TCRdb called clones again from the public reads with CATT, rows with identical DNA were merged. The V and J calls follow TCRdb's processing rather than the paper's. Across this sample there are several hundred gamma-chain clones, with roughly 1.2% seen only once. Clones ranked in the top ten supply approximately 12% of the sample.

These data belong to a study of fetal and pediatric gammadelta thymocytes (dated by TCRdb to 2021 to 2024). About the study as a whole: The bulk gammadelta thymocyte repertoires, which combined previously published data with newly generated, unpublished data, were used to reinforce a single-cell study of gammadelta thymocyte development. The bulk gammadelta thymocyte repertoire set covered 10 or so subjects in total, 3 fetal thymus donors and 7 pediatric thymus donors. The bulk gammadelta thymocyte repertoires combined unpublished data with previously published data (refs 27,28). Bulk TCR repertoire data were added to increase subject numbers and strengthen the CDR3 publicity analysis.

Study-wide conclusions, independent of this receptor: Compared with post-natal repertoires, fetal gammadelta thymocyte repertoires had previously been reported to be enriched for TRDV2, TRGV8 and TRGV9 usage, low N additions and public CDR3s.

The source is a child who underwent cardiac surgery and was recorded as healthy. Sample: Vgamma9Vdelta2 gamma-delta T cells from the thymus. Interpreted using the paper, the cell subset or site label stands for: sorted CD3+gammadeltaTCR+Vgamma9+Vdelta2+ thymocytes. The sequence links TRGV9 to TRGJ1 or TRGJ2. The nucleotide sequence is TGTGCCTTGTGGGAGGCGAAGAATTATTATAAGAAACTCTTT. Translated, this is CALWEAKNYYKKLF.